This entry describes one TCR beta chain. Naive CD8 isolation took CD45RO-negative cells positively selected for CCR7 and excluded terminally differentiated effector memory CD45RA+ cells. Looked up from germline, CDR1 is SGHDT and CDR2 is YYEEEE. V was pared by 3 bases and J by 3 bases, with 7 bases between. The CDR3 spans 13 residues. The data are from a study of shared clonotypes between healthy human individuals. The data were produced by immunoSEQ multiplex PCR, yet TCRdb's version contains in-frame clones alone and is incomplete. The sample has some 2 million clones, approximately 95% seen once. V is TRBV5-6 and J is TRBJ1-3; D ambiguous. The receptor comes from a man younger than 30 in good health. Sequencing input: naive CD8+ T cells sorted from blood. CDR3: CASSSGLGNTIYF. In DNA, the CDR3 is TGTGCCAGCAGCTCTGGACTTGGAAACACCATATATTTT.